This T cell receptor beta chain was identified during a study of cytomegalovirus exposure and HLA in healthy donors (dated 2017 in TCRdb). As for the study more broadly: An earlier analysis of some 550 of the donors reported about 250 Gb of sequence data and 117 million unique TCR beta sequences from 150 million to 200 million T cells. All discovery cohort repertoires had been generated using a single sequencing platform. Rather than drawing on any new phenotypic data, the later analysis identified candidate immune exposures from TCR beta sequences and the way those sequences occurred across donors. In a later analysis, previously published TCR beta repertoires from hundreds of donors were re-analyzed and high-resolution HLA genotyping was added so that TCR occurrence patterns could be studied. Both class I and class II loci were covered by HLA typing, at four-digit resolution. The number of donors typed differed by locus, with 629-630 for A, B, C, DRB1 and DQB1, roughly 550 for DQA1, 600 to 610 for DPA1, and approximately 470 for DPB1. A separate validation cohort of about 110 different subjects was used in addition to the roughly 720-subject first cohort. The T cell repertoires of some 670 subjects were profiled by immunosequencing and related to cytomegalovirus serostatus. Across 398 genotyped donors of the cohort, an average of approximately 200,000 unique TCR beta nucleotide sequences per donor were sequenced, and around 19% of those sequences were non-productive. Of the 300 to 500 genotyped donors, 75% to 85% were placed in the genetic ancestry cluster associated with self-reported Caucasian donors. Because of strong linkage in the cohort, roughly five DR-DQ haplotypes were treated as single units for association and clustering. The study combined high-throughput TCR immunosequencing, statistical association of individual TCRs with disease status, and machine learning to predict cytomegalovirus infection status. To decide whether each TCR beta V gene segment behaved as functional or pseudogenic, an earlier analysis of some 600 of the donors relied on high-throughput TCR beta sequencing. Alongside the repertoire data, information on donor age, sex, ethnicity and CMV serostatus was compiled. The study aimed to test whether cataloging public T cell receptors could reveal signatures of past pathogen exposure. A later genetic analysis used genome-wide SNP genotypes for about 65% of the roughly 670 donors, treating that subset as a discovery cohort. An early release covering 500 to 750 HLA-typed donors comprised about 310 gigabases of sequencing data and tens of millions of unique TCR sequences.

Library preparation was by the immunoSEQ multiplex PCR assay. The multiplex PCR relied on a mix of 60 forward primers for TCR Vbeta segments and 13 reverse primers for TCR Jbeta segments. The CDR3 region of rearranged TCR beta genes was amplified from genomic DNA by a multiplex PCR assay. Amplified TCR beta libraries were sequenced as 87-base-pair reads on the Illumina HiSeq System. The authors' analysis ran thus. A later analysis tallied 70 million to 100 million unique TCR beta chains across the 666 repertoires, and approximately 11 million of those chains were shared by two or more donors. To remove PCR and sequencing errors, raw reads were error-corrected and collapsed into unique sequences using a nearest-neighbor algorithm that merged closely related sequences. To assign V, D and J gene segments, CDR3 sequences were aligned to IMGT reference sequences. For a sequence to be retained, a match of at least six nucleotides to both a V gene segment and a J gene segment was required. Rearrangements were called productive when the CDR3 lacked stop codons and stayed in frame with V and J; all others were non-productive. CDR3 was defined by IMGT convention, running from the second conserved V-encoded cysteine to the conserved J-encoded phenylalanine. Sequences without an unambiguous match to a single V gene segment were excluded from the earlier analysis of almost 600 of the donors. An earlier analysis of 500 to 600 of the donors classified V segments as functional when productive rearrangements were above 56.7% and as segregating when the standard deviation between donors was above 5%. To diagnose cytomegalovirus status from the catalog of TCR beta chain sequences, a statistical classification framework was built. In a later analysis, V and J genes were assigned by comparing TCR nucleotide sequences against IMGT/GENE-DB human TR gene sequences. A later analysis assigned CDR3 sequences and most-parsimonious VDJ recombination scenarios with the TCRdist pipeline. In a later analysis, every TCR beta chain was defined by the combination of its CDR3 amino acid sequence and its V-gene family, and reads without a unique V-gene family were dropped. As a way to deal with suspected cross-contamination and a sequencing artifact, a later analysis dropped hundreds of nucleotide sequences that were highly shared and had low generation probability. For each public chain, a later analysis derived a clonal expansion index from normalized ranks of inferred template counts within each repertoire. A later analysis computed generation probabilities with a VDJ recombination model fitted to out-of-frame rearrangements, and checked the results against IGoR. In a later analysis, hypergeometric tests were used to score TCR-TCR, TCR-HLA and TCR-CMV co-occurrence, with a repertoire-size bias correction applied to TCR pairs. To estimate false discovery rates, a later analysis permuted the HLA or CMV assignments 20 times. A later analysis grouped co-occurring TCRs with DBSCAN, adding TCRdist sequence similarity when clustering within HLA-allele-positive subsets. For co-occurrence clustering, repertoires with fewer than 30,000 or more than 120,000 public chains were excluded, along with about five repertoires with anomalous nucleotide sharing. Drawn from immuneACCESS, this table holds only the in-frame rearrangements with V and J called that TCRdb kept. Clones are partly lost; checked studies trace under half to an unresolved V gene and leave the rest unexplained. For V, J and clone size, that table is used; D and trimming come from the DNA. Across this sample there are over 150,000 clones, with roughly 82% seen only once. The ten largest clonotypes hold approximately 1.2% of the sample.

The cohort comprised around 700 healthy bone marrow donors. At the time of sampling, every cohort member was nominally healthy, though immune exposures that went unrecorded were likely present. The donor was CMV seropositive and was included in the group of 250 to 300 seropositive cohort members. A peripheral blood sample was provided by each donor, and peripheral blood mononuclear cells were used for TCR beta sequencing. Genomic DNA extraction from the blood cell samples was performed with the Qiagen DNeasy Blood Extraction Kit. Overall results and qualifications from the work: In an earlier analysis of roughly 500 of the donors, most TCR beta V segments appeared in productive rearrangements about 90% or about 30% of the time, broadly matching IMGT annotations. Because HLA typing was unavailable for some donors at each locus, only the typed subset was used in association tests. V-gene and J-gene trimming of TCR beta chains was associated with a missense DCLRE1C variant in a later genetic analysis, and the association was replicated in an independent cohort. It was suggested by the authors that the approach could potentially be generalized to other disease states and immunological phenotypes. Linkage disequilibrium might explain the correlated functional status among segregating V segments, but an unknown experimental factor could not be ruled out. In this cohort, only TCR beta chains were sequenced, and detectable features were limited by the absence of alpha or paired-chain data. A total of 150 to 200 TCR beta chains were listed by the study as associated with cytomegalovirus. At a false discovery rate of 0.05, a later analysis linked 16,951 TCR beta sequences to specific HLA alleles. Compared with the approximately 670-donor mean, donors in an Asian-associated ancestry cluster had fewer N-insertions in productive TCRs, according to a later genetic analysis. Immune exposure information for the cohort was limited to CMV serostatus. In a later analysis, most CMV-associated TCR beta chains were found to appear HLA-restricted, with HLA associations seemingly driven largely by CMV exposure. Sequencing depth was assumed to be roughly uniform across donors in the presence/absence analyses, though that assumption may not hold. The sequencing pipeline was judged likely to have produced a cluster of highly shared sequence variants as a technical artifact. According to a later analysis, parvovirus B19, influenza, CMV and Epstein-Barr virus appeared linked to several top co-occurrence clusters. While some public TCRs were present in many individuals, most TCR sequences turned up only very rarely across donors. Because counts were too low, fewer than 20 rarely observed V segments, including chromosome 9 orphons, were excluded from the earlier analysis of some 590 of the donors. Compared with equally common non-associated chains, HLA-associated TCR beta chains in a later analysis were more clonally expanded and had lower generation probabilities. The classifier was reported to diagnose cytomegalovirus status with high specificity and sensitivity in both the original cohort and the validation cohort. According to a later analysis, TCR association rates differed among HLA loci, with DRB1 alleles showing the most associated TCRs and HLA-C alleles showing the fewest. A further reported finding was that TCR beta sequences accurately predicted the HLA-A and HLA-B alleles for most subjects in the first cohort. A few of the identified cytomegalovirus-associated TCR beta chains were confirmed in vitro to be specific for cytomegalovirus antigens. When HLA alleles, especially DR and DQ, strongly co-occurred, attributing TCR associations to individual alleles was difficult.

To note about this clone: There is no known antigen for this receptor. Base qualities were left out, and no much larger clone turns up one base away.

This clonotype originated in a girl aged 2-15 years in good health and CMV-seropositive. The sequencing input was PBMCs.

The base sequence is TGTGCTAGTGGTTTGGTACTTAGCGGAGCCTACCAAGAGACCCAGTACTTC. This gives the protein CASGLVLSGAYQETQYF. The V gene is TRBV12-5 and the J gene is TRBJ2-5; the best D guess is TRBD2, with 6 bases matching. Spanning cysteine to phenylalanine, the CDR3 consists of 17 amino acids. Of all the DNA, just the CDR3 is kept, 51 bases in frame from base 1. V is shortened by 0 bases, J by 0 bases, and the region joining them spans 14 bases. CDR1 and CDR2 were assigned from the germline V gene as LGHNT and FRNRAP.